These 22 T cell receptor beta chains were sequenced from one sample in a study of beta chain features in type 1 diabetes. General study findings and limits: Among all four CD4+ subsets, Type 1 diabetes patients had TCRB CDR3s that were moderately but significantly shorter.

All of the isolated RNA was reverse transcribed, so expressed TCRB transcripts were sequenced. The assay was immunoSEQ multiplex PCR, and TCRdb's table has in-frame clones only and misses some. The profile shows nearly 700,000 clones, about an eighth of them singletons. No antigen has been identified for these receptors. What was sequenced was naive CD4+ T cells from blood. The receptors were sampled from a man aged 18 to 30 with type 1 diabetes.

The CDR3 here is CASSSLLLGGTDTQYF. The CDR3 DNA reads as TGTGCCAGCAGCTCACTCCTCCTGGGGGGCACAGATACGCAGTATTTT. This rearrangement joins TRBV5-4 to TRBJ2-3; D possibly matches TRBD1 or TRBD2 (5 bases each). This CDR3 has 16 residues. The V gene's germline CDR1 is SGHNT and CDR2 YYREEE (reference sequence). V was cut by 3 bases and J by 1 base, with 15 bases left in between.

V gene TRBV29-1 combines with J gene TRBJ1-1; D is unclear. Germline loops: CDR1 SQVTM, CDR2 ANQGSEA. The CDR3 length is 10 residues. The V end was cut by 1 base, the J end by 11 bases, with 8 bases between. The CDR3 spells CSVEVDPAFF. DNA of the CDR3: TGCAGCGTTGAAGTGGACCCGGCTTTCTTT. Based on the CDR3 plus reference TRBV29-1 and TRBJ1-1, the full variable domain is SAVISQKPSRDICQRGTSLTIQCQVDSQVTMMFWYRQQPGQSLTLIATANQGSEATYESGFVIDKFPISRPNLTFSTLTVSNMSPEDSSIYLCSVEVDPAFFGQGTRLTVV.

Concerning this clone: Other DNA sequences within the sample encode an identical CDR3. The chain joins TRBV5-1 to TRBJ2-3; TRBD2 matches 10 bases. Trimming at V came to 0 bases and at J to 3 bases, leaving 4 bases not matched to a gene. This CDR3 contains 16 residues. Germline CDR1 is SGHRS and CDR2 is YFSETQ. CDR3 DNA: TGCGCCAGCAGCTTGGGGCCTAGCGGGGGTACAGATACGCAGTATTTT. Translated: CASSLGPSGGTDTQYF.

J is TRBJ2-6 and V is TRBV9; D is ambiguous. Germline V gene data show CDR1 as SGDLS and CDR2 as YYNGEE. The CDR3 has 16 amino acids. V was clipped by 3 bases and J by 3 bases, with 13 bases between them. The chain's CDR3 is CASSATIPGGANVLTF. The CDR3 region has the DNA TGTGCCAGCAGCGCCACTATACCTGGTGGGGCCAACGTCCTGACTTTC.

This clone was found once. The chain is built from TRBV7-9 and TRBJ2-7, with 9 positions matching TRBD1. The CDR3 length is 15 residues. V was pared by 5 bases and J by 2 bases, with 7 bases of the junction left unmatched. CDR1 and CDR2 from the germline V gene are SEHNR and FQNEAQ (reference sequence). The chain's CDR3 is CASSDRDRAPYEQYF. The CDR3 DNA reads as TGTGCCAGCAGCGACCGGGACAGGGCTCCCTACGAGCAGTACTTC.

The chain combines TRBV10-2 with TRBJ1-2; D gene unclear. CDR3 length equals 12 residues. Trimming removed 3 bases from V and 2 bases from J, with 4 bases in between. Germline CDR1 reads WSHSY; CDR2 reads SAAADI. The CDR3 region is CASSDNNYGYTF. The CDR3 DNA reads as TGCGCCAGCAGTGATAACAACTATGGCTACACCTTC.

This clone was counted only a few times. The rearrangement links TRBV2 to TRBJ2-3, with 7 bases identical to TRBD2. Germline CDR1 SNHLY, CDR2 FYNNEI. The V segment lost 5 bases and the J segment 6 bases; nucleotides outside the gene matches: 5. The CDR3 is 13 residues long. CDR3 sequence: CASSNLGGDTQYF. The CDR3 DNA reads TGTGCCAGCAGTAACCTGGGGGGGGATACGCAGTATTTT. Full variable domain (outside the CDR3, taken from reference TRBV2 and TRBJ2-3): EPEVTQTPSHQVTQMGQEVILRCVPISNHLYFYWYRQILGQKVEFLVSFYNNEISEKSEIFDDQFSVERPDGSNFTLKIRSTKLEDSAMYFCASSNLGGDTQYFGPGTRLTVL.

V usage is TRBV6-5 and J usage is TRBJ1-1, with D maybe TRBD1 (5 bases). CDR3 length: 13 residues. V lost 7 bases and J 4 bases, leaving 13 bases between the germline ends. Germline V gene lookup returns CDR1 MNHEY and CDR2 SVGAGI. CDR3 sequence: CASTDGGITEAFF. DNA for the CDR3: TGTGCCAGCACCGACGGGGGTATCACTGAAGCTTTCTTT.

This clone was observed a few times. The chain carries TRBV9 and TRBJ2-5; tentatively, D is TRBD1 (6 bases). The CDR3 spans 15 residues. Per the germline V gene, CDR1 is SGDLS and CDR2 is YYNGEE. The V end lost 1 base, the J end lost 1 base, and 11 bases lay between the germline ends. The CDR3 protein is CASSVSGEFQETQYF. The CDR3 DNA is TGTGCCAGCAGCGTATCAGGGGAGTTCCAAGAGACCCAGTACTTC.

The chain links TRBV11-3 to TRBJ1-1; D remains unclear. The germline CDR1 and CDR2 sequences are SGHNT and YENEEA. The CDR3 contains 15 residues. Trimming pared 0 bases from V and 3 bases from J, leaving 11 bases between. CDR3 DNA sequence: TGTGCCAGCAGCTTAGATTCCGGGCAGCACACTGAAGCTTTCTTT. Translating it yields CASSLDSGQHTEAFF.

This chain uses TRBV4-1 with TRBJ2-7, with D tentatively TRBD2 (6 bases). Germline lookup yields CDR1 MGHRA and CDR2 YSYEKL. Trimming took 1 base from V and 3 from J, leaving 13 bases between them. CDR3 length equals 15 residues. The CDR3 here is CASSQGSGDVYEQYF. DNA for the CDR3: TGCGCCAGCAGCCAAGGATCGGGGGACGTCTACGAGCAGTACTTC.

Comment on this clone: A read error may produce the germline difference seen at one junction end. At the DNA level, this CDR3 is encoded by other sequences in the same sample as well. The rearrangement links TRBV29-1 to TRBJ2-2; 8 bases match TRBD1. Germline values: CDR1 SQVTM, CDR2 ANQGSEA. There are 14 residues in the CDR3. The CDR3 sequence: CSVVGTGNTGELFF. CDR3 nucleotide sequence: TGCAGCGTTGTGGGGACAGGTAACACTGGGGAGCTGTTTTTT.

This clone has only a few counts. This chain joins TRBV28 and TRBJ2-7; a weak D match, TRBD2 (5 bases). The CDR3 loop spans 16 amino acids. V gave up 7 bases and J gave up 4 bases, with 23 bases separating them. Germline V gene data show CDR1 as MDHEN and CDR2 as SYDVKM. DNA of the CDR3: TGTGCCAGCACTCCTGGAGGTACCGTTTTGAGTTACGAGCAGTACTTC. It translates to CASTPGGTVLSYEQYF.

This clone was seen more than once but under ten times. The chain recombines TRBV5-1 with TRBJ1-1, with 7 bases fitting TRBD1. CDR1 and CDR2 from the germline V gene are SGHRS and YFSETQ. V lost 4 bases to trimming and J lost 2 bases; unmatched junction nucleotides: 8. This CDR3 comprises 15 residues. This chain's CDR3 is CASSPSGTVNTEAFF. The CDR3 bases are TGCGCCAGCAGCCCGTCCGGGACAGTTAACACTGAAGCTTTCTTT.

This clone was seen more than once but under ten times. The chain couples TRBV23-1 to TRBJ1-1; D is undetermined. TRBV23-1 belongs to the ORF category, with a function that is uncertain. The CDR3 consists of 16 residues. The V gene lost 4 bases and the J gene lost 1 base, with 16 bases spanning the gap. Written as DNA, the CDR3 is TGCGCCAGCAGTCTGGTCCGGAGCTTTGAGAACACTGAAGCTTTCTTT. This sequence encodes CASSLVRSFENTEAFF.

A remark on this clone: Different DNA sequences within this sample yield the same CDR3. V and J are TRBV30 and TRBJ1-2, with D tentatively TRBD1 (6 bases). The V gene lost 1 base and the J gene lost 5 bases, with 8 bases spanning the gap. CDR3 size: 12 residues. CDR1 is GTSNPN and CDR2 is SVGIG in the germline V gene (reference sequence). This chain's CDR3 is CAWSAQGYGYTF. CDR3 nucleotide sequence: TGTGCCTGGAGTGCACAGGGTTATGGCTACACCTTC.

The rearrangement uses TRBV20-1 and TRBJ2-7, with D possibly TRBD1 on 6 matching bases. Germline V CDR1 and CDR2: DFQATT, SNEGSKA (reference sequence). Between the trimmed V and J ends, which lost 5 bases and 4 bases, there was a span of 6 bases. The CDR3 runs to 10 residues. CDR3 nucleotides: TGCAGTGCTCAGGGGTACGAGCAGTACTTC. It is translated as CSAQGYEQYF.

CDR3 nucleotide sequence: TGTGCCTGGAGTGTGGACGAGACCCAGTACTTC. This gives the protein CAWSVDETQYF. The chain has TRBV30 and TRBJ2-5, with D unresolved. Germline CDR1 is GTSNPN and CDR2 is SVGIG (reference sequence). The CDR3 length is 11 residues. V was cut by 0 bases and J by 5 bases, with 4 bases left in between.

This clone has a handful of counts. V and J are TRBV5-4 and TRBJ2-2; possible D gene TRBD2, 5 bases. Germline V gene lookup returns CDR1 SGHNT and CDR2 YYREEE (reference sequence). The CDR3 runs 16 residues. The V end lost 0 bases, the J end lost 5 bases, and 14 bases lay between the germline ends. CDR3 sequence: CASSLGGTPGTGELFF. The CDR3 coding sequence is TGTGCCAGCAGCTTGGGGGGTACCCCGGGAACCGGGGAGCTGTTTTTT. Complete variable domain (other parts from reference TRBV5-4 and TRBJ2-2): ETGVTQSPTHLIKTRGQQVTLRCSSQSGHNTVSWYQQALGQGPQFIFQYYREEENGRGNFPPRFSGLQFPNYSSELNVNALELDDSALYLCASSLGGTPGTGELFFGEGSRLTVL.

This chain uses TRBV5-1 with TRBJ1-1, with D possibly being TRBD1 (5 bases). CDR3 length: 14 residues. V was clipped by 4 bases and J by 5 bases, with 15 bases between them. Germline CDR1 is SGHRS and CDR2 is YFSETQ. CDR3 residues: CASSATDVRTEAFF. The DNA of the CDR3 is TGCGCCAGCAGCGCGACAGATGTTAGGACTGAAGCTTTCTTT. Filled out from reference TRBV5-1 and TRBJ1-1, the complete variable domain reads KAGVTQTPRYLIKTRGQQVTLSCSPISGHRSVSWYQQTPGQGLQFLFEYFSETQRNKGNFPGRFSGRQFSNSRSEMNVSTLELGDSALYLCASSATDVRTEAFFGQGTRLTVV.

This chain connects TRBV7-9 to TRBJ2-3, with 12 bases aligning to TRBD2. Germline lookup yields CDR1 SEHNR and CDR2 FQNEAQ (reference sequence). V lost 1 base and J lost 6; bases outside the gene matches: 5. CDR3 size: 16 residues. In nucleotides, the CDR3 is TGTGCCAGCAGCTTAGAACTAGCGGGGGGATATGATACGCAGTATTTT. Amino acids: CASSLELAGGYDTQYF.

Points on this clone: This specimen includes other DNA sequences encoding the same CDR3. The chain joins TRBV5-1 to TRBJ2-5; D not resolved. Germline CDR1 SGHRS, CDR2 YFSETQ. The CDR3 covers 14 residues. Trimming took off 2 bases at V and 1 base at J, with 9 bases between the two ends. The CDR3 DNA reads as TGCGCCAGCAGCTTAGGCCGTCCCCAAGAGACCCAGTACTTC. Protein product: CASSLGRPQETQYF.